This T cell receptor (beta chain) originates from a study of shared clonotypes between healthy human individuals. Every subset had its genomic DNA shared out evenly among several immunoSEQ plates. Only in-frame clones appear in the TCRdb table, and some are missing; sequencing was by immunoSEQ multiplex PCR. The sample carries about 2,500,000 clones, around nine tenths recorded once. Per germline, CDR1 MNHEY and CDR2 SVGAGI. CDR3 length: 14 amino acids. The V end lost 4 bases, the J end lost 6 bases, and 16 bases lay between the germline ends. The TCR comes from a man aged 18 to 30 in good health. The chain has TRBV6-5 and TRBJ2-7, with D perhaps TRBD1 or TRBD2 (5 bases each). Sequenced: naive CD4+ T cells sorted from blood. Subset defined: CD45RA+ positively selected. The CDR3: CASSSGLGTSEQYF. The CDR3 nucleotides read TGTGCCAGCAGTTCCGGGCTTGGGACCTCCGAGCAGTACTTC.